The sequence of this T cell receptor (beta chain) was determined in a study of cytomegalovirus exposure and HLA in healthy donors. Study findings and constraints: As a later analysis revealed, the rate of TCR association differed by HLA locus, with DRB1 most and HLA-C fewest. As a later analysis showed, a missense DCLRE1C variant was linked to trimming of TCR beta V- and J-genes.

Primers included in the PCR were 60 Vbeta and 13 Jbeta primers. Here immunoSEQ multiplex PCR was the method, and the copy in TCRdb shows in-frame clones only, minus some. Among 140,000 to 150,000 clones listed, approximately 70% were seen once. The length of the CDR3 is 14 residues. Germline CDR1 is SQVTM and CDR2 is ANQGSEA. The V gene end was trimmed by 2 bases and the J gene end by 4 bases; junction bases not matched to a gene: 7. The donors comprised healthy bone marrow donors. Notes on this clone: Its antigen is unknown.

The chain has TRBV29-1 and TRBJ1-1; 7 nucleotides align to TRBD1. Sequenced: PBMCs. This receptor was taken from a woman aged 55 to 70 in good health and CMV-seropositive. The CDR3 DNA follows: TGCAGCGTTGAATTAACAGGGGCGGCCACTGAAGCTTTCTTT. Translating gives CSVELTGAATEAFF.